This T cell receptor beta chain was found in a study of T cells expressing NK-cell markers. Germline values: CDR1 SEHNR, CDR2 FQNEAQ (reference sequence). The CDR3 length is 12 residues. TCRdb reworked the 5' RACE reads into one entry per CDR3 protein, no DNA. The listing contains about 110,000 distinct CDR3 sequences. The receptor's source is a woman aged 18 to 75 in good health. The rearrangement joins TRBV7-9 to TRBJ2-1. Sequencing was carried out using blood T cells: a sorted CD56 or NKG2C T cell subset, CD4+ or CD8+ T cells, or bulk PBMC T cells (not recorded which). CDR3 sequence reads: CASSFEPIDPFF.